This is a list of T cell receptor beta chains from one sample in a study of Ad26.COV2.S vaccination and SARS-CoV-2 variants. Here immunoSEQ multiplex PCR was the method, and the copy in TCRdb shows in-frame clones only, minus some. The profile shows around 94,000 clones, around three quarters of them singletons. The material was peripheral blood, obtained after recovery from COVID-19. The receptors were sampled from a human donor who had recovered from COVID-19. Each CDR3 is given with its conserved first and last residue. The D gene is left open where the match is weak. Clone size appears in some rows only: once, few, many, or a class for an expanded clone.

cdr3_nt | cdr3_aa | j_call | v_call | clone_size | d_call
TGTGCTAGTGGTCAGGACTACCGTTACACAGATACGCAGTATTTT | CASGQDYRYTDTQYF | TRBJ2-3 | TRBV12-5 | . | .
TGCGCCAGCAGCTTCAACAGGGGGCTGAGCCAAGAGACCCAGTACTTC | CASSFNRGLSQETQYF | TRBJ2-5 | TRBV5-1 | . | TRBD1
TGTGCCAGCAGCCCCCAGGCGGGGGGAATCTACGAGCAGTACTTC | CASSPQAGGIYEQYF | TRBJ2-7 | TRBV7-2 | . | TRBD2
TGTGCCAGCAGGCAAGCCTACGAGCAGTACTTC | CASRQAYEQYF | TRBJ2-7 | TRBV6-5 | . | .
TGTGCCAGCAAGCCGTGGCAGACTAACTATGGCTACACCTTC | CASKPWQTNYGYTF | TRBJ1-2 | TRBV28 | . | .
TGTGCCAGCAGCCTAAGGAGGGACACCGGGGAGCTGTTTTTT | CASSLRRDTGELFF | TRBJ2-2 | TRBV6-5 | . | .
TGCGCCAGCAGCCAAGATCGAGGCAGCAATCAGCCCCAGCATTTT | CASSQDRGSNQPQHF | TRBJ1-5 | TRBV4-1 | . | .
TGTGCCAGCAGCCCATCCTTTAGCACAGATACGCAGTATTTT | CASSPSFSTDTQYF | TRBJ2-3 | TRBV7-2 | . | .
TGTGCCAGCAGCGTACAGGGGGGGTTTGGAAACACCATATATTTT | CASSVQGGFGNTIYF | TRBJ1-3 | TRBV9 | few | TRBD1
TGCAGTGCCAGTAAGGGGATGCGGGGGGGCCGTGGCGGCGAGCAGTACTTC | CSASKGMRGGRGGEQYF | TRBJ2-7 | TRBV20-1 | once | TRBD2
TGTGCCAGCAGTTACGAGACAGGGGTAATCTCACCCCTCCACTTT | CASSYETGVISPLHF | TRBJ1-6 | TRBV6-2/TRBV6-3 | . | TRBD1
TGTGCCTGGGGGACTAGCGGGGTAGAGACCCAGTACTTC | CAWGTSGVETQYF | TRBJ2-5 | TRBV30 | . | TRBD2
TGTGCCAGCAGCTTAGAAGCGGGGGGTACCTACAATGAGCAGTTCTTC | CASSLEAGGTYNEQFF | TRBJ2-1 | TRBV11-2 | few | TRBD2
TGTGCCAGCAGCGTAGACGTAAGAGTATCCTACAATGAGCAGTTCTTC | CASSVDVRVSYNEQFF | TRBJ2-1 | TRBV9 | once | .
TGTGCCAGTAGCCCAACAGGCGTTTTATCAGACACTGAAGCTTTCTTT | CASSPTGVLSDTEAFF | TRBJ1-1 | TRBV19 | . | .
TGTGCCAGCAGCTTAGGGACAGATCACTTCACAGATACGCAGTATTTT | CASSLGTDHFTDTQYF | TRBJ2-3 | TRBV7-9 | . | .
TGTGCCAGCAGTTCGTGGGGGTCTGAAGCTTTCTTT | CASSSWGSEAFF | TRBJ1-1 | TRBV27 | . | .
TGCAGTGCTAGTTTGTCGGGCAGGGTCCAAAACATTCAGTACTTC | CSASLSGRVQNIQYF | TRBJ2-4 | TRBV20-1 | . | .
TGTGCCAGCAGCCCGAGGGACAGCTCGAACACTGAAGCTTTCTTT | CASSPRDSSNTEAFF | TRBJ1-1 | TRBV7-6 | few | TRBD1
TGTGCCAGCAGTCTAAAAGATGATCGCGAGCAGTACTTC | CASSLKDDREQYF | TRBJ2-7 | TRBV6-5 | . | .
TGTGCCATCAGTGAGTCCAGGGGCCGGAACACCGGGGAGCTGTTTTTT | CAISESRGRNTGELFF | TRBJ2-2 | TRBV10-3 | few | .
TGTGCCAGCAGCCAACTAGGGCCGTTCTACGAGCAGTACTTC | CASSQLGPFYEQYF | TRBJ2-7 | TRBV3-1/TRBV3-2 | . | .
TGTGCCAGCAGCCGTATTGGGACAACGCCCGATGAGCAGTTCTTC | CASSRIGTTPDEQFF | TRBJ2-1 | TRBV5-4 | . | .
TGTGCCAGCAGTTCGACTAGCGGGGGCACCGGGGAGCAGTACTTC | CASSSTSGGTGEQYF | TRBJ2-7 | TRBV6-2/TRBV6-3 | . | TRBD2
TGTGCCAGCAGCCAGACCAGGGGAGGGGAGACCCAGTACTTC | CASSQTRGGETQYF | TRBJ2-5 | TRBV7-2 | . | .
TGTGCCACCAGCAGTACAGGGTCACCCCTCCACTTT | CATSSTGSPLHF | TRBJ1-6 | TRBV15 | . | .
TGTGCCAGCAGTCAGGAAGTCGGCACAGATACGCAGTATTTT | CASSQEVGTDTQYF | TRBJ2-3 | TRBV6-5 | . | .
TGTGCCATCAAAGGGGGACAGGACGAAGCTTTCTTT | CAIKGGQDEAFF | TRBJ1-1 | TRBV10-3 | . | TRBD1